This T cell receptor (beta chain) is from a study of blood T cell repertoires in COVID-19. Participants had their cohort set by participant-reported clinical history. CDR3 size: 16 residues. CDR1 is SGDLS, CDR2 YYNGEE, per germline. The ends were cut back, 0 bases at V and 6 bases at J, with 15 bases in the middle. Per the original methods: Estimates of nucleated cell counts were drawn from the amplification of reference gene primers. The table came from immunoSEQ multiplex PCR; TCRdb's copy has only in-frame clones and leaves some out. V, J and clone size are taken as reported in that table, and D and trimming were inferred from the DNA itself. The data hold about 400,000 clones, with approximately 89% observed a single time.

Input material: PBMCs or T cells enriched from blood (not recorded which). The chain uses TRBV9 and TRBJ2-2; a weak D match, TRBD2 (5 bases). The TCR was taken from a woman between 25 and 40 years old who had recovered from COVID-19. DNA for the CDR3: TGTGCCAGCAGCGTAGAGTACTTCGGGATCCCCGGGGAGCTGTTTTTT. Its translation is CASSVEYFGIPGELFF.